The rows below give T cell receptor beta chains drawn from one sample of a study of cytomegalovirus exposure and HLA in healthy donors. Only in-frame clones appear in the TCRdb table, and some are missing; sequencing was by immunoSEQ multiplex PCR. The repertoire holds approximately 140,000 clones, around 71% seen once, with roughly 3% in the top ten. Sequenced input: PBMCs. All receptors derive from a woman in her fifties or sixties in good health and CMV-seropositive. Each CDR3 is given with its conserved first and last residue. The order of the fields is clone size, J gene, D gene, V gene, CDR3 protein, CDR3 DNA. A D gene is named only where the DNA matches it firmly. A row's size may be missing; if present it is once, few, many or a size class.

-,TRBJ2-7,-,TRBV6-1,CASSETGEQYF,TGTGCCAGCAGTGAAACGGGGGAGCAGTACTTC
-,TRBJ2-3,TRBD2,TRBV19,CASSIAPRLAGGPSTQYF,TGTGCCAGTAGTATAGCCCCCCGACTAGCGGGGGGGCCTAGTACGCAGTATTTT
-,TRBJ2-3,-,TRBV6-5,CASSYSRLAGDTQYF,TGTGCCAGCAGTTACTCGAGGCTAGCCGGGGATACGCAGTATTTT
-,TRBJ2-1,TRBD2,TRBV9,CASSASGTSGGSEQFF,TGTGCCAGCAGCGCCAGCGGGACTAGCGGGGGGTCCGAGCAGTTCTTC
once,TRBJ2-1,TRBD2,TRBV6-1,CASYKLAGGHNEQFF,TGTGCCAGCTACAAGCTAGCGGGGGGGCACAATGAGCAGTTCTTC
-,TRBJ1-2,-,TRBV18,CASSPSTDYGYTF,TGTGCCAGCTCACCATCGACAGACTATGGCTACACCTTC
-,TRBJ1-1,-,TRBV6-5,CASSFQNTEAFF,TGTGCCAGCAGTTTCCAGAACACTGAAGCTTTCTTT
-,TRBJ2-1,-,TRBV4-1,CASSQVGSGLGYNEQFF,TGCGCCAGCAGCCAAGTCGGATCGGGATTGGGATACAATGAGCAGTTCTTC
-,TRBJ2-5,-,TRBV9,CASSVVGPETQYF,TGTGCCAGCAGCGTAGTTGGGCCAGAGACCCAGTACTTC
-,TRBJ2-3,-,TRBV7-2,CASSPYRDSRMLQYF,TGTGCCAGCAGCCCTTACCGGGACTCCCGAATGTTGCAGTATTTT
-,TRBJ2-2,TRBD2,TRBV5-1,CASSPPGLAFDGELFF,TGCGCCAGCAGCCCTCCGGGACTAGCGTTTGACGGGGAGCTGTTTTTT
few,TRBJ2-5,TRBD1,TRBV19,CASSLQTGTAYQETQYF,TGTGCCAGTAGCCTCCAAACCGGGACAGCTTACCAAGAGACCCAGTACTTC
few,TRBJ1-4,-,TRBV5-1,CASSLFRDTKNEKLFF,TGCGCCAGCAGTCTCTTTCGGGACACCAAAAATGAAAAACTGTTTTTT
-,TRBJ2-3,TRBD2,TRBV9,CASSPYGGSSTDTQYF,TGTGCCAGCAGCCCATACGGGGGGTCTAGCACAGATACGCAGTATTTT
-,TRBJ1-2,TRBD1,TRBV29-1,CSVEFGQGVGYTF,TGCAGCGTTGAATTCGGACAGGGGGTAGGCTACACCTTC
-,TRBJ1-1,-,TRBV6-5,CASSYSRTSNTEAFF,TGTGCCAGCAGTTACTCGAGGACTTCGAACACTGAAGCTTTCTTT
-,TRBJ2-7,TRBD1,TRBV6-5,CASSYAGGRYEQYF,TGTGCCAGCAGCTACGCAGGGGGCCGGTACGAGCAGTACTTC
-,TRBJ2-3,TRBD1,TRBV6-5,CASSQGQADTQYF,TGTGCCAGCAGTCAAGGACAGGCAGATACGCAGTATTTT
-,TRBJ1-6,TRBD1,TRBV27,CASSVGQGGNSPLHF,TGTGCCAGCAGTGTCGGACAGGGGGGGAATTCACCCCTCCACTTT
-,TRBJ2-5,-,TRBV18,CASSSRGQGQETQYF,TGTGCCAGCTCATCAAGAGGACAAGGCCAAGAGACCCAGTACTTC
-,TRBJ1-5,-,TRBV4-1,CASSQGAGANQPQHF,TGCGCCAGCAGCCAAGGGGCAGGGGCGAATCAGCCCCAGCATTTT
few,TRBJ1-4,TRBD1,TRBV6-6,CASRRDRATNEKLFF,TGTGCCAGCAGAAGGGACAGGGCCACTAATGAAAAACTGTTTTTT
-,TRBJ2-7,-,TRBV11-1,CASSPSGTYEQYF,TGTGCCAGCAGTCCATCCGGGACATACGAGCAGTACTTC
-,TRBJ2-7,TRBD2,TRBV7-9,CASSNSWEGEQYF,TGTGCCAGCAGCAACTCATGGGAGGGCGAGCAGTACTTC
-,TRBJ2-1,TRBD2,TRBV10-1,CASSPGPGLATYNEQFF,TGCGCCAGCAGTCCCGGGCCGGGACTAGCGACCTACAATGAGCAGTTCTTC
-,TRBJ1-1,-,TRBV6-5,CASSYVGANTEAFF,TGTGCCAGCAGTTACGTGGGAGCGAACACTGAAGCTTTCTTT
-,TRBJ1-5,TRBD1,TRBV2,CATAGQGARDQPQHF,TGTGCCACTGCTGGACAGGGGGCAAGGGATCAGCCCCAGCATTTT
-,TRBJ2-5,TRBD1,TRBV13,CASSTAYRDRQETQYF,TGTGCCAGCAGCACTGCTTACCGGGACAGACAAGAGACCCAGTACTTC
-,TRBJ1-4,TRBD1,TRBV5-1,CASSFTGERLATNEKLFF,TGCGCCAGCAGCTTTACAGGGGAAAGGCTAGCAACTAATGAAAAACTGTTTTTT
-,TRBJ2-3,TRBD1,TRBV13,CASSSGQGDTQYF,TGTGCCAGCAGCTCCGGACAGGGCGATACGCAGTATTTT
-,TRBJ2-1,-,TRBV9,CASSVDPRDSSYNEQFF,TGTGCCAGCAGCGTAGATCCCCGTGACAGCTCCTACAATGAGCAGTTCTTC
-,TRBJ2-1,TRBD1,TRBV4-1,CASSQDRDRGYGEQFF,TGCGCCAGCAGCCAAGATCGGGACAGGGGGTACGGTGAGCAGTTCTTC
-,TRBJ2-5,TRBD2,TRBV9,CLDSGGPKETQYF,TGTCTTGATAGCGGGGGGCCCAAAGAGACCCAGTACTTC
-,TRBJ1-1,-,TRBV6-5,CARDSDRPNTEAFF,TGTGCCAGGGATTCGGACAGACCGAACACTGAAGCTTTCTTT
-,TRBJ2-7,-,TRBV9,CASSPRPAGEQYF,TGTGCCAGCAGCCCCAGGCCGGCGGGCGAGCAGTACTTC
-,TRBJ2-7,TRBD1,TRBV6-5,CASSYSGQGSSYEQYF,TGTGCCAGCAGTTACTCGGGACAGGGGTCATCCTACGAGCAGTACTTC
few,TRBJ2-1,-,TRBV28,CASSTIPDSMDEQFF,TGTGCCAGCAGTACCATACCGGACAGTATGGATGAGCAGTTCTTC
-,TRBJ2-7,-,TRBV5-1,CASSLAGTSYEQYF,TGCGCCAGCAGCTTGGCAGGGACTTCCTACGAGCAGTACTTC
few,TRBJ1-1,TRBD1,TRBV28,CASSPGTGLEAFF,TGTGCCAGCAGTCCCGGGACAGGGCTAGAAGCTTTCTTT
-,TRBJ1-1,TRBD1,TRBV10-3,CAIMGQGAGDTEAFF,TGTGCCATCATGGGCCAGGGGGCAGGGGACACTGAAGCTTTCTTT
-,TRBJ2-7,-,TRBV6-1,CASSEYEAREQYF,TGTGCCAGCAGTGAATACGAAGCGCGGGAGCAGTACTTC
once,TRBJ1-2,TRBD1,TRBV7-2,CASSRTGVYGYTF,TGTGCCAGCAGCCGGACAGGGGTCTATGGCTACACCTTC
-,TRBJ1-1,-,TRBV4-1,CASSRAGNTEAFF,TGCGCCAGCAGCCGTGCAGGAAACACTGAAGCTTTCTTT
-,TRBJ1-3,-,TRBV10-3,CAISDGSSSGNTIYF,TGTGCCATTTCCGACGGGTCGAGCTCTGGAAACACCATATATTTT
-,TRBJ1-4,-,TRBV13,CASSPGESANEKLFF,TGTGCCAGCAGCCCGGGGGAGTCCGCCAATGAAAAACTGTTTTTT
-,TRBJ2-5,-,TRBV20-1,CSVAGETQYF,TGCAGTGTGGCGGGAGAGACCCAGTACTTC
-,TRBJ2-7,TRBD1,TRBV6-5,CASSYRDRGPYEQYF,TGTGCCAGCAGTTACCGCGACAGGGGTCCCTACGAGCAGTACTTC
few,TRBJ1-1,-,TRBV6-5,CASSYGQMNTEAFF,TGTGCCAGCAGTTACGGACAGATGAACACTGAAGCTTTCTTT